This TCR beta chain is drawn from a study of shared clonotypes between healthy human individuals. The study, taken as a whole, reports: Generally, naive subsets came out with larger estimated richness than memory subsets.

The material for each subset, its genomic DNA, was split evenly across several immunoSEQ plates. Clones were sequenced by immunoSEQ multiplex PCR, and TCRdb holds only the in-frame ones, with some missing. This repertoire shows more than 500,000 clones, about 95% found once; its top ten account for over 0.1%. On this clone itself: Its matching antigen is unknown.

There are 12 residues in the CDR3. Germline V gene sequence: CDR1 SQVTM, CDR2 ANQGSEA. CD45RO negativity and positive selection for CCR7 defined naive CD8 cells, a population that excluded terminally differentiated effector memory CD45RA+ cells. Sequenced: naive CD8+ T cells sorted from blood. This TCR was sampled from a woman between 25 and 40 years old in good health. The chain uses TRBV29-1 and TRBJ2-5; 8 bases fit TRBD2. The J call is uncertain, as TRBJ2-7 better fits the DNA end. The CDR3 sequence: CSVGREGPEQYF. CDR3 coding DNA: TGCAGCGTAGGACGGGAGGGCCCCGAGCAGTACTTC.